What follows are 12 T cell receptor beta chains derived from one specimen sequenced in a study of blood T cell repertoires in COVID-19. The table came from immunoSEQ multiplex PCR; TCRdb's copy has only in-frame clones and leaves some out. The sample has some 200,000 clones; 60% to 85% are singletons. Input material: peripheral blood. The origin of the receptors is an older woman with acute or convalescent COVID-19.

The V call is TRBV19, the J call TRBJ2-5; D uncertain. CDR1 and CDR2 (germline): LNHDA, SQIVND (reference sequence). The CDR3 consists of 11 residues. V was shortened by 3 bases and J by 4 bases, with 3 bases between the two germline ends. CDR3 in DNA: TGTGCCAGTAGTATGGCAGAGACCCAGTACTTC. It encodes CASSMAETQYF.

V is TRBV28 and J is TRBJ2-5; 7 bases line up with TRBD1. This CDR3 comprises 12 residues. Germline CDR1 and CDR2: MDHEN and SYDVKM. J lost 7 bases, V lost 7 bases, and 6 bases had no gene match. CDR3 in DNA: TGTGCCAGCACGACAGGGATCGGGACCCAGTACTTC. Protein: CASTTGIGTQYF.

CDR3 amino acids: CALAKGGAYNEQFF. The DNA of the CDR3 is TGTGCCCTCGCGAAAGGGGGGGCTTACAATGAGCAGTTCTTC. V and J are TRBV2 and TRBJ2-1; D perhaps matches TRBD2 (7 bases). This CDR3 spans 14 amino acids. Trimming removed 11 bases at V and 4 bases at J, with 18 bases between. The germline CDR1 and CDR2 sequences are SNHLY and FYNNEI. Complete variable domain (other parts from reference TRBV2 and TRBJ2-1): EPEVTQTPSHQVTQMGQEVILRCVPISNHLYFYWYRQILGQKVEFLVSFYNNEISEKSEIFDDQFSVERPDGSNFTLKIRSTKLEDSAMYFCALAKGGAYNEQFFGPGTRLTVL.

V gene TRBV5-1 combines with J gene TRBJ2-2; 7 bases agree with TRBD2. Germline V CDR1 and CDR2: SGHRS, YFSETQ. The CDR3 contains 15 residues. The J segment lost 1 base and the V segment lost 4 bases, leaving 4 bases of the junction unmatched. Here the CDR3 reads CASSAGGGNTGELFF. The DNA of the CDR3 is TGCGCCAGCAGCGCCGGCGGGGGGAACACCGGGGAGCTGTTTTTT.

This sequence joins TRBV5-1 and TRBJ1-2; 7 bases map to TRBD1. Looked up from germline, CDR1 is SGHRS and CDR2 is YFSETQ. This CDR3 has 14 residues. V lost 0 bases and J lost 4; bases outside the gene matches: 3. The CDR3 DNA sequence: TGCGCCAGCAGCTTGGGGGGACAGCTCTATGGCTACACCTTC. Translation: CASSLGGQLYGYTF.

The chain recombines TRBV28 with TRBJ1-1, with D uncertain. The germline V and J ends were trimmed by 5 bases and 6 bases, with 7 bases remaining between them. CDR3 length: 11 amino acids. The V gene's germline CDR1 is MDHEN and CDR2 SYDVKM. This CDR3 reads CASSIRSEAFF. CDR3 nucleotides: TGTGCCAGCAGTATTCGTTCTGAAGCTTTCTTT. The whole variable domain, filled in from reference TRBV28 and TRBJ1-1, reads DVKVTQSSRYLVKRTGEKVFLECVQDMDHENMFWYRQDPGLGLRLIYFSYDVKMKEKGDIPEGYSVSREKKERFSLILESASTNQTSMYLCASSIRSEAFFGQGTRLTVV.

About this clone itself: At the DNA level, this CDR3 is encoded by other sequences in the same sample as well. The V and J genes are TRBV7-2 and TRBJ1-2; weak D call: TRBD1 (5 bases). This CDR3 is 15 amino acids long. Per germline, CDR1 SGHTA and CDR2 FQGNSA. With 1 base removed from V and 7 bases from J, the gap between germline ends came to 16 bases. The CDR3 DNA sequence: TGTGCCAGCAGCTTAGTCAGGCGTGGCAGGGTTGGCTACACCTTC. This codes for CASSLVRRGRVGYTF.

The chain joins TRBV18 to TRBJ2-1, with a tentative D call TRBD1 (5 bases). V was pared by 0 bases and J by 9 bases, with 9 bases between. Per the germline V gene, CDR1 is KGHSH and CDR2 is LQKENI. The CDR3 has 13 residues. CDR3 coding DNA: TGTGCCAGCTCACCACCGCAGGGAAGTGAGCAGTTCTTC. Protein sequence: CASSPPQGSEQFF.

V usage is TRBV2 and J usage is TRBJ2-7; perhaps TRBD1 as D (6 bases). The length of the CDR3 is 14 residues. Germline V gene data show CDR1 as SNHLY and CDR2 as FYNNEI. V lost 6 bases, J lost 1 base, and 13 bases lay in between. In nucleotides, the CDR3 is TGTGCCAGCAGGAGGGGGACCCTGTCCTACGAGCAGTACTTC. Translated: CASRRGTLSYEQYF.

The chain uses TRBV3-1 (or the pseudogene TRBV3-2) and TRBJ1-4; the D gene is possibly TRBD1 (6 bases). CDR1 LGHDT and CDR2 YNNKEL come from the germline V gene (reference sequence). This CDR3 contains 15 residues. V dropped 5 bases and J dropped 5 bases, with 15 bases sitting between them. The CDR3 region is CASSSTGMGNEKLFF. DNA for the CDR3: TGTGCCAGCAGCTCCACAGGGATGGGAAATGAAAAACTGTTTTTT.

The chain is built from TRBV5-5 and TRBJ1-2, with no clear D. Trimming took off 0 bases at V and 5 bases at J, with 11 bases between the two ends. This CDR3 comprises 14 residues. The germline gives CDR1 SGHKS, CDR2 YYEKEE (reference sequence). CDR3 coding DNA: TGTGCCAGCAGCTTGGACACCACCCCTTATGGCTACACCTTC. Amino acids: CASSLDTTPYGYTF.

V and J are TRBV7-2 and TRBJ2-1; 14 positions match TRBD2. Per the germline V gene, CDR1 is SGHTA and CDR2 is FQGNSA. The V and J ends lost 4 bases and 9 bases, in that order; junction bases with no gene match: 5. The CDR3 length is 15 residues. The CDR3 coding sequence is TGTGCCAGCAGCTATGGACTAGCGGGGGGAAGTGAGCAGTTCTTC. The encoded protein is CASSYGLAGGSEQFF.